What follows are 2 T cell receptor beta chains derived from one specimen sequenced in a study of blood T cell repertoires in COVID-19. Libraries were prepared by immunoSEQ multiplex PCR; TCRdb keeps only in-frame clonotypes and omits some of them. The sample gives about 350,000 clones, about nine tenths of which show up once; over 1% is in the top ten. Source material: PBMCs or T cells enriched from blood (not recorded which). The receptors shown here come from a woman in her twenties or thirties who had been exposed to COVID-19.

J is TRBJ2-7 and V is TRBV7-8; D possibly corresponds to TRBD1 (5 bases). This CDR3 spans 12 amino acids. CDR1 SGHVS and CDR2 FQNEAQ come from the germline V gene. The V end was cut by 5 bases, the J end by 6 bases, with 11 bases between. The CDR3 nucleotides read TGTGCCAGCAGCCTCCGGACACGCGAGCAGTACTTC. Residues: CASSLRTREQYF.

The chain links TRBV7-9 to TRBJ1-1; D not resolved. Germline V lookup: CDR1 SEHNR, CDR2 FQNEAQ (reference sequence). Trimming cost V 1 base and J 3 bases, with 6 bases left between them. The length of the CDR3 is 13 residues. The CDR3 reads CASSLVSHTEAFF. CDR3 coding DNA: TGTGCCAGCAGCTTAGTATCCCACACTGAAGCTTTCTTT.